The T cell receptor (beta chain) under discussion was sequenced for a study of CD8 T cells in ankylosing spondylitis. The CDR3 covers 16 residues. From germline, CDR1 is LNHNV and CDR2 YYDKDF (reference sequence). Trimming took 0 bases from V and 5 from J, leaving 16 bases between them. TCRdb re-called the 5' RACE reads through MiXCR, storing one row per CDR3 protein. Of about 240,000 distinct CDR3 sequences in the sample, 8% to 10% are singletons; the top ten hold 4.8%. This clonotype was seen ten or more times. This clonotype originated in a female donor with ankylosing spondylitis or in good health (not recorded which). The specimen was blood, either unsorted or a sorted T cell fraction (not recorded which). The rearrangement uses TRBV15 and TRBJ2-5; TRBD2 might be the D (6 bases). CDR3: CATSRDRGALGETQYF. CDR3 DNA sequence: TGTGCCACCAGCAGAGATCGCGGGGCCCTGGGTGAGACCCAGTACTTC.